These T cell receptor beta chains were read from a single sample in a study of T cell repertoires in cytomegalovirus infection. These TCRs are of unknown antigen specificity. TCRdb analysed the reads with MiXCR anew, one entry per CDR3 protein. Of approximately 500,000 distinct CDR3 sequences detected, around 35% appear once; the ten largest clones hold roughly 17%. The specimen comprised cultured PBMCs, sampled from culture after CMV antigen stimulation. The receptors shown here come from a human donor in good health (CMV status not recorded). Some clones in this sample may be carry-over from other donors' samples. The CDR3 runs from the conserved cysteine through the conserved F or W. A D gene is named only where the DNA matches it firmly. Size is stated for part of the rows, as once, few or many counts, or as a class when the clone is expanded.

j_call,clone_size,d_call,v_call,cdr3_nt,cdr3_aa
TRBJ2-1,.,TRBD2,TRBV3-1,TGTGCCAGCAGCCAATCGGGACTAGTCAATGAGCAGTTCTTC,CASSQSGLVNEQFF
TRBJ2-5,once,.,TRBV27,TGTGCCAGCGAAATAATCGGAGGGCCAGACGAGACCCAGTACTTC,CASEIIGGPDETQYF
TRBJ2-1,few,.,TRBV28,TGTGCCAGTAGGGACCGACTTTTGTACAATGAGCAGTTCTTC,CASRDRLLYNEQFF
TRBJ1-2,.,.,TRBV19,TGTGCCAGTAGTGCCGGGGGCGGCAGCTATGGCTACACCTTC,CASSAGGGSYGYTF
TRBJ2-7,.,.,TRBV7-2,TGTGCCAGCAGCTTAGCGGGGACGGTGTACGAGCAGTACTTC,CASSLAGTVYEQYF
TRBJ1-2,.,TRBD1,TRBV10-3,TGTGCCATCAGGGACAGGGGCGGCTATGGCTACACCTTC,CAIRDRGGYGYTF
TRBJ2-1,.,.,TRBV2,TGTGCCAGCAGTCCAGAGCGGTATGAGCAGTTCTTC,CASSPERYEQFF
TRBJ2-3,many,.,TRBV7-2,TGTGCCAGCAGCTCACCACATATTAGCACAGATACGCAGTATTTT,CASSSPHISTDTQYF
TRBJ2-1,many,.,TRBV3-1,TGTGCCAGCAGCCAGCGATCAGAGGCCAATGAGCAGTTCTTC,CASSQRSEANEQFF
TRBJ2-1,few,.,TRBV20-1,TGCAGTGCTAGCCCGATACTAGGTTTTAATGAGCAGTTCTTC,CSASPILGFNEQFF
TRBJ2-1,.,.,TRBV7-2,TGTGCCAGCAGCTTGTACCGACAAAGCGATGAGCAGTTCTTC,CASSLYRQSDEQFF
TRBJ2-1,.,.,TRBV12-3/TRBV12-4,TGTGCCAGCCCTAAGGGAGGCTCCTACAATGAGCAGTTCTTC,CASPKGGSYNEQFF
TRBJ1-2,.,TRBD1,TRBV7-2,TGTGCCAGCAGCTACGGACAGGGAAACTATGGCTACACCTTC,CASSYGQGNYGYTF
TRBJ2-3,.,TRBD2,TRBV4-3,TGCGCCAGCAGCCAAAACTCCGGACTAGTGGCATTGCCAGATACGCAGTATTTT,CASSQNSGLVALPDTQYF
TRBJ2-1,few,TRBD1,TRBV7-9,TGTGCCAGCAGTTGGACAGGGCTCAACTCTTACAATGAGCAGTTCTTC,CASSWTGLNSYNEQFF
TRBJ2-1,few,TRBD2,TRBV11-2,TGTGCCAGCAGCCGAGGGCGTACTAGCGGGAGGAGGGACAATGAGCAGTTCTTC,CASSRGRTSGRRDNEQFF
TRBJ2-3,few,.,TRBV9,TGTGCCAGCAGCGTAGTAAGCACAGATACGCAGTATTTT,CASSVVSTDTQYF
TRBJ2-5,.,.,TRBV28,TGTGCTTCGATTCAGGGTAGGGAGGAGACCCAGTACTTC,CASIQGREETQYF
TRBJ1-1,.,TRBD1,TRBV12-5,TGTGCTAGTGGTTTGAGGGACAGGGGGTCTGAAGCTTTCTTT,CASGLRDRGSEAFF
TRBJ1-1,few,.,TRBV4-3,TGCGCCAGCAGCCAAGATGCCTCCTCTCGCCGAGCTTTCTTT,CASSQDASSRRAFF
TRBJ1-2,.,.,TRBV14,TGTGCCAGCAGCCAAACCTCAGGGTTATACGGCTACACCTTC,CASSQTSGLYGYTF
TRBJ2-7,few,TRBD1,TRBV12-3/TRBV12-4,TGTGCCAGCAGTTGGGGGACAGGGGAAGAGCAGTACTTC,CASSWGTGEEQYF
TRBJ1-2,.,TRBD1,TRBV15,TGTGCCACCAGCAGAGATCATCAGGGGGGGCCCTATGGCTACACCTTC,CATSRDHQGGPYGYTF
TRBJ2-2,.,.,TRBV28,TGTGCCAGCAGGGAAGGGACTTTTAACACCGGGGAGCTGTTTTTT,CASREGTFNTGELFF
TRBJ2-1,.,.,TRBV10-3,TGTGCCATCAGTGCTAAACTAGAGGATGAGCAGTTCTTC,CAISAKLEDEQFF
TRBJ2-3,few,.,TRBV6-2/TRBV6-3,TGTGCCAGCAGTTACCTGTCAGCAGATACGCAGTATTTT,CASSYLSADTQYF
TRBJ2-4,.,TRBD2,TRBV20-1,TGCAGTGCTAGAGATGGAGCGGGAGAGTACATTCAGTACTTC,CSARDGAGEYIQYF
TRBJ1-4,.,.,TRBV19,TGTGCCAGTAGTATCGATGGGGCAACTAATGAAAAACTGTTTTTT,CASSIDGATNEKLFF
TRBJ2-1,few,TRBD2,TRBV6-5,TGTGCCAGCAGTTACTCCGGACTAGAAAATAATGAGCAGTTCTTC,CASSYSGLENNEQFF
TRBJ2-7,few,.,TRBV7-3,TGTGCCAGCAGCTATGACGGGACTGGATCCTACGAGCAGTACTTC,CASSYDGTGSYEQYF
TRBJ1-1,.,.,TRBV5-6,TGTGCCAGCAGCTTCGGGAGCCAGGAGACTGAAGCTTTCTTT,CASSFGSQETEAFF
TRBJ2-1,.,.,TRBV7-2,TGTGCCAGCAGCTTAGGTCCCGGGGGTCAATACAATGAGCAGTTCTTC,CASSLGPGGQYNEQFF
TRBJ2-7,medium-sized,.,TRBV7-2,TGTGCCAGCAGCCCACAACCTGACAGGTCCCCCCTCCACGAGCAGTACTTC,CASSPQPDRSPLHEQYF
TRBJ2-1,few,.,TRBV7-9,TGTGCCAGCAGCCCCCCACGGACTGTAAGCTCCTACAATGAGCAGTTCTTC,CASSPPRTVSSYNEQFF
TRBJ2-1,.,TRBD2,TRBV5-1,TGCGCCAGCGGGACTAGCGGGAGGTTAGAGCAGTTCTTC,CASGTSGRLEQFF
TRBJ1-3,few,.,TRBV5-4,TGTGCCAGCAGCTTATCCCCCAGCGCCTCTGGAAACACCATATATTTT,CASSLSPSASGNTIYF
TRBJ2-1,many,.,TRBV7-2,TGTGCCAGCAGCCCTCAGATGAGCTCCTACAATGAGCAGTTCTTC,CASSPQMSSYNEQFF
TRBJ2-3,few,TRBD2,TRBV2,TGTGCCAGCAGTGTTCGGCGGGAGGTGGGCACAGATACGCAGTATTTT,CASSVRREVGTDTQYF
TRBJ1-1,few,.,TRBV12-3/TRBV12-4,TGTGCCAGCAGTTTGAATTGGGCTGAAGCTTTCTTT,CASSLNWAEAFF
TRBJ2-3,few,TRBD2,TRBV19,TGTGCCAGTAGTACCCCCCTAGCGGGAGGGCCGTTCCCCCAAGATACGCAGTATTTT,CASSTPLAGGPFPQDTQYF
TRBJ2-7,many,TRBD1,TRBV11-2,TGTGCCAGCAGCTTAGACCACCCGGGACAGGGTAACTACGAGCAGTACTTC,CASSLDHPGQGNYEQYF
TRBJ2-7,.,.,TRBV6-2/TRBV6-3,TGTGCCAGCAGTTACGGGGCTGCCTACGAGCAGTACTTC,CASSYGAAYEQYF
TRBJ2-7,.,.,TRBV3-1,TGTGCCAGCAGAGGGGCCCCGGGGGTCGAGCAGTACTTC,CASRGAPGVEQYF
TRBJ1-1,few,.,TRBV12-3/TRBV12-4,TGTGCCAGCAGTCAACAACAGGGAGGTGAAACTTTCTTT,CASSQQQGGETFF
TRBJ1-2,many,TRBD1,TRBV19,TGTGCCAGCCTCCCCGGGACAGGTGCCCCTAACTATGGCTACACCTTC,CASLPGTGAPNYGYTF
TRBJ2-7,.,.,TRBV5-1,TGCGCCAGCAGCTCTAGCGAGGGTAGCTCCTACGAGCAGTACTTC,CASSSSEGSSYEQYF
TRBJ1-1,few,.,TRBV6-2/TRBV6-3,TGTGCCAGCAGTCGTATTGGACAGATAAATCCTGAAGCTTTCTTT,CASSRIGQINPEAFF
TRBJ2-7,.,TRBD1,TRBV6-5,TGTGCCAGCAGTGGGGGACAGGGGTTGTACGAGCAGTACTTC,CASSGGQGLYEQYF
TRBJ2-6,.,.,TRBV6-2/TRBV6-3,TGTGCCAGCAGTTACATTGGTACCTCTGGGGCCAACGTCCTGACTTTC,CASSYIGTSGANVLTF
TRBJ1-4,once,.,TRBV28,TGTGCCAGCGGGACGGGAGAAAAACTGTTTTTT,CASGTGEKLFF
TRBJ2-2,.,TRBD2,TRBV7-2,TGTGCCAGCAGCTTATTGGGACTAGACACCGGGGAGCTGTTTTTT,CASSLLGLDTGELFF
TRBJ2-2,many,TRBD2,TRBV7-2,TGTGCCAGCAGCTTACCTGCGGGAGTGTATACCGGGGAGCTGTTTTTT,CASSLPAGVYTGELFF
TRBJ2-6,.,.,TRBV6-6,TGTGCCAGCAGTTACTCGACGGGGGCTGGGGCCAACGTCCTGACTTTC,CASSYSTGAGANVLTF
TRBJ2-1,.,TRBD2,TRBV7-2,TGTGCCAGCAGCCTCGTAGCGGGAGTCCGGGAGCAGTTCTTC,CASSLVAGVREQFF
TRBJ1-2,.,.,TRBV7-9,TGTGCCAGCAGCGACAAGGGGTGGGACTATGGCTACACCTTC,CASSDKGWDYGYTF